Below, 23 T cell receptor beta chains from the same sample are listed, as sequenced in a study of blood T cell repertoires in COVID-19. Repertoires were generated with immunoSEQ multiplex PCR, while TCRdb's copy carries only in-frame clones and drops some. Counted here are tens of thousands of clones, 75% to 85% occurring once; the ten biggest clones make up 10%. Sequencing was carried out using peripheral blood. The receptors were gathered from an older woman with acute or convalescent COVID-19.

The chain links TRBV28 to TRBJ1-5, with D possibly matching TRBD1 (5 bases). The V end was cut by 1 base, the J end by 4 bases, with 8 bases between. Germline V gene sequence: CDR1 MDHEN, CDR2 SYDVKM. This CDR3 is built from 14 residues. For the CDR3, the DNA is TGTGCCAGCAGTTTATCGGGGGGTAATCAGCCCCAGCATTTT. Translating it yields CASSLSGGNQPQHF.

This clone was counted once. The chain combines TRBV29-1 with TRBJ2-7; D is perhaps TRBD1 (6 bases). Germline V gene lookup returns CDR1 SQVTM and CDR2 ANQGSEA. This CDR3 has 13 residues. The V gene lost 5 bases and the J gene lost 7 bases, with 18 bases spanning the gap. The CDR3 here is CSVRETGRWEQYF. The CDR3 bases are TGCAGCGTTAGGGAAACAGGGCGTTGGGAGCAGTACTTC.

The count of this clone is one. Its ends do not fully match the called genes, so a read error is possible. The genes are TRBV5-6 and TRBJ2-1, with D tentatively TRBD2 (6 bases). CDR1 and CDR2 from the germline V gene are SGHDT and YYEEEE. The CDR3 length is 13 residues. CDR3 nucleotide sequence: TGTGCCAGCAGCCGGGACCTTGGGGAGGCCGCGCTCTTC. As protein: CASSRDLGEAALF.

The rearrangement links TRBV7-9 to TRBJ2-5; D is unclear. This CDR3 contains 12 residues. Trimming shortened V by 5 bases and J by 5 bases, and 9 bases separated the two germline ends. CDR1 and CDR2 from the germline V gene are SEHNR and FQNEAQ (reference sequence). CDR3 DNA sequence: TGTGCCAGCAGCCCACTTGTGGAGACCCAGTACTTC. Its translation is CASSPLVETQYF.

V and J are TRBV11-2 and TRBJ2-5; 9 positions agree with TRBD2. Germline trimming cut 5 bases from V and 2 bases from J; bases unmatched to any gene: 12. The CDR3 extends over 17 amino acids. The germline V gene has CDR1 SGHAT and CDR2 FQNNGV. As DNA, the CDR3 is TGTGCCAGCAGCCCCAGATCCCTAGCGGGGAAACAAGAGACCCAGTACTTC. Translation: CASSPRSLAGKQETQYF.

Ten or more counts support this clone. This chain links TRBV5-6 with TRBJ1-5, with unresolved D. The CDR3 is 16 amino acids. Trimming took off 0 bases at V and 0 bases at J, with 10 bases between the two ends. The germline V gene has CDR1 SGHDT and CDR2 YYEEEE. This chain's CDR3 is CASSLGATISNQPQHF. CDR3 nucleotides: TGTGCCAGCAGCTTGGGGGCAACCATTAGCAATCAGCCCCAGCATTTT.

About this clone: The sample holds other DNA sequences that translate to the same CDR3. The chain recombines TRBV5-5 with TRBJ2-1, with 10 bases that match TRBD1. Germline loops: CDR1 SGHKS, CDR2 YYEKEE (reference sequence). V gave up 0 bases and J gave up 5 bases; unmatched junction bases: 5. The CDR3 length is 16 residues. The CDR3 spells CASSLGDRGLDNEQFF. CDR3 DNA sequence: TGTGCCAGCAGCTTGGGAGACAGGGGGCTTGACAATGAGCAGTTCTTC.

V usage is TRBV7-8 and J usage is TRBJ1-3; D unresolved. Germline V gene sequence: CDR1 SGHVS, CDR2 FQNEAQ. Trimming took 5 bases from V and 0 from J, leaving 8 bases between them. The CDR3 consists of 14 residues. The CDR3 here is CASSQHSSGNTIYF. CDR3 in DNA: TGTGCCAGCAGCCAACACAGCTCTGGAAACACCATATATTTT.

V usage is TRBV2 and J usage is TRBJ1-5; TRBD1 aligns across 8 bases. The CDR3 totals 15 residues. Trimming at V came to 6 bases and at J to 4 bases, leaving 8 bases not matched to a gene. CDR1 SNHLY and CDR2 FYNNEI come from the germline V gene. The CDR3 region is CASRPGTGPNQPQHF. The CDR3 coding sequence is TGTGCCAGCAGGCCTGGGACAGGCCCGAATCAGCCCCAGCATTTT. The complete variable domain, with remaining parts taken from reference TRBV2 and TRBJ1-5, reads EPEVTQTPSHQVTQMGQEVILRCVPISNHLYFYWYRQILGQKVEFLVSFYNNEISEKSEIFDDQFSVERPDGSNFTLKIRSTKLEDSAMYFCASRPGTGPNQPQHFGDGTRLSIL.

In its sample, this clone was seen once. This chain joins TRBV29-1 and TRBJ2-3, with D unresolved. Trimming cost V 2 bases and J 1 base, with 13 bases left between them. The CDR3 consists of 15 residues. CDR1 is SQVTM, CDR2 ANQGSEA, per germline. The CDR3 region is CSVENPHRGTDTQYF. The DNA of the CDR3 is TGCAGCGTTGAAAATCCCCACCGCGGCACAGATACGCAGTATTTT.

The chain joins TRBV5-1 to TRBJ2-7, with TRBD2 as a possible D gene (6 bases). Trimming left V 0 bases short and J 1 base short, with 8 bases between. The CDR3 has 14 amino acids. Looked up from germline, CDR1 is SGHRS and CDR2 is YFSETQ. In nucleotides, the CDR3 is TGCGCCAGCAGCTTGGCGGGGGTGTCCTACGAGCAGTACTTC. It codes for CASSLAGVSYEQYF.

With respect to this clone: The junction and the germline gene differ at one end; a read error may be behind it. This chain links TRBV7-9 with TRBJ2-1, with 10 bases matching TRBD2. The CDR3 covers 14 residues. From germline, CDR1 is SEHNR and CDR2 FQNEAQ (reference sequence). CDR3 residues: CASSLAGDYNEQFF. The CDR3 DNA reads TGTGCCAGCAGCCTAGCGGGAGACTACAATGAGCAGTTCTTC. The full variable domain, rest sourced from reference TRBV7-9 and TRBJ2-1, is DTGVSQNPRHKITKRGQNVTFRCDPISEHNRLYWYRQTLGQGPEFLTYFQNEAQLEKSRLLSDRFSAERPKGSFSTLEIQRTEQGDSAMYLCASSLAGDYNEQFFGPGTRLTVL.

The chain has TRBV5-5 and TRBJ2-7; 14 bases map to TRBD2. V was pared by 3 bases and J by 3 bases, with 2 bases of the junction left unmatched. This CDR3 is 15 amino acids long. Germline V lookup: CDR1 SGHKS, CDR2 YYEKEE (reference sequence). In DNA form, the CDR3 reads TGTGCCAGCAGCTCCGGGACTAGCGGGAGCTACGAGCAGTACTTC. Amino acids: CASSSGTSGSYEQYF.

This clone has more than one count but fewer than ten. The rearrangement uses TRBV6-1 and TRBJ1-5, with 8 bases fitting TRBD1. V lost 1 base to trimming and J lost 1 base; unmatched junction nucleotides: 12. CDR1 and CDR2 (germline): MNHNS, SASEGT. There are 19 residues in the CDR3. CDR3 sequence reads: CASSEGVDRGSGSNQPQHF. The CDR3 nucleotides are TGTGCCAGCAGTGAAGGGGTCGACAGGGGATCTGGCAGCAATCAGCCCCAGCATTTT.

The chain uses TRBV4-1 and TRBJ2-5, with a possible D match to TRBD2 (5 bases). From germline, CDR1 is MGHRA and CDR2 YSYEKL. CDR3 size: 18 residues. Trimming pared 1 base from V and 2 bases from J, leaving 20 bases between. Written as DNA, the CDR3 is TGCGCCAGCAGCCAAGCGGGAAGCTCGCTGCACGTTCAAGAGACCCAGTACTTC. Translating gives CASSQAGSSLHVQETQYF.

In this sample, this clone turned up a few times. The CDR3 is CASSIFLGTEAFF. CDR3 coding DNA: TGTGCCAGTAGTATTTTCCTCGGCACTGAAGCTTTCTTT. The chain recombines TRBV19 with TRBJ1-1; D is undetermined. Trimming left V 3 bases short and J 4 bases short, with 9 bases between. Looked up from germline, CDR1 is LNHDA and CDR2 is SQIVND (reference sequence). This CDR3 is 13 amino acids long.

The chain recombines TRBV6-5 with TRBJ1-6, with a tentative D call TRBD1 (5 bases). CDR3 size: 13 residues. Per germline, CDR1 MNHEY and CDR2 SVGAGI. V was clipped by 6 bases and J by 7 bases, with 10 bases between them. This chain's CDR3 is CASRDSRNSPLHF. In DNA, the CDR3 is TGTGCCAGCAGAGACAGTAGGAATTCACCCCTCCACTTT.

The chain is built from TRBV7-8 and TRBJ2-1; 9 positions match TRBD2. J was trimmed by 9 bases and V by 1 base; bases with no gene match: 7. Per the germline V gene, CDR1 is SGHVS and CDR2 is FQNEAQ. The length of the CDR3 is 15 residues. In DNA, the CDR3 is TGTGCCAGCAGCTTAGTAGCGGGGGATGGAGGTGAGCAGTTCTTC. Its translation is CASSLVAGDGGEQFF. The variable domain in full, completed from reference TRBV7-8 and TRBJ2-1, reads GAGVSQSPRYKVAKRGQDVALRCDPISGHVSLFWYQQALGQGPEFLTYFQNEAQLDKSGLPSDRFFAERPEGSVSTLKIQRTQQEDSAVYLCASSLVAGDGGEQFFGPGTRLTVL.

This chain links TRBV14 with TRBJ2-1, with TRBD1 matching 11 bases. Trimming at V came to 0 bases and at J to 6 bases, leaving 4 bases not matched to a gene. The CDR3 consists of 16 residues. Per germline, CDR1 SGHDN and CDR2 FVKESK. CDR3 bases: TGTGCCAGCAGCCAAGATCAGGGGACAGGGGGCAATGAGCAGTTCTTC. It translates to CASSQDQGTGGNEQFF.

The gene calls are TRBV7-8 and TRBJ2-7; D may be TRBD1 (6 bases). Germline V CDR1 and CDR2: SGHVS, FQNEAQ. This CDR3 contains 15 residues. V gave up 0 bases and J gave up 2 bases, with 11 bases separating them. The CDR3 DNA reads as TGTGCCAGCAGCTTAGCGGCAGGGGATACCTACGAGCAGTACTTC. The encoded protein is CASSLAAGDTYEQYF.

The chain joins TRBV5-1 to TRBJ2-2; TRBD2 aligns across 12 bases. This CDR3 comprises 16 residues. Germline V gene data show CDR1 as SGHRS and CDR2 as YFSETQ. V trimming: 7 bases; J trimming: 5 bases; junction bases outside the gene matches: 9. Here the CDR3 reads CASGTSGRLGTGELFF. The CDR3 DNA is TGCGCCAGCGGTACTAGCGGGAGGCTGGGAACCGGGGAGCTGTTTTTT.

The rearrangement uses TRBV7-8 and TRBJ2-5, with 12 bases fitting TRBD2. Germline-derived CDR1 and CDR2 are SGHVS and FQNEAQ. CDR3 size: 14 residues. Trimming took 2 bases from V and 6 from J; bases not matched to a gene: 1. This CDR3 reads CASSLTSGRQTQYF. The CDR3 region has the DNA TGTGCCAGCAGCTTAACTAGCGGGAGGCAGACCCAGTACTTC.

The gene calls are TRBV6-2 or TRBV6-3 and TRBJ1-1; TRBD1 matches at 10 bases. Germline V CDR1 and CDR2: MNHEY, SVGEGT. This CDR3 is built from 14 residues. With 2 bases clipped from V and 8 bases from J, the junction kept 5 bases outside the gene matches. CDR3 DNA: TGTGCCAGCAGTTACGGGACAGGGGTCTCGGAAGCTTTCTTT. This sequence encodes CASSYGTGVSEAFF.